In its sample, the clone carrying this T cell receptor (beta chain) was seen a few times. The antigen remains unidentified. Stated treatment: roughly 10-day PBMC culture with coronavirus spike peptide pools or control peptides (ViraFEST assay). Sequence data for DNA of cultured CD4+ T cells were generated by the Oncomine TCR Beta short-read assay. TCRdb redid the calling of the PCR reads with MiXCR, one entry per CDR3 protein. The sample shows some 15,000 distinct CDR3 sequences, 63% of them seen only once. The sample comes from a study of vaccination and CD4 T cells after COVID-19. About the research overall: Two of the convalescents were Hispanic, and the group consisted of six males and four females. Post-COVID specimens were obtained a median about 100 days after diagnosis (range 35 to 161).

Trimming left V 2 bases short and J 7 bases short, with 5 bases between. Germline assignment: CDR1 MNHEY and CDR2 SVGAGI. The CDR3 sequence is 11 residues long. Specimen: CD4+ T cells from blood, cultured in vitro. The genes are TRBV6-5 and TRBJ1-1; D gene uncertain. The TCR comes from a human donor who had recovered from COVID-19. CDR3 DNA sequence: TGTGCCAGCAGTTACAGGGTTGAAGCTTTCTTT. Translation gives CASSYRVEAFF.